This entry features one T cell receptor beta chain sequence. Its target is unknown. Measured with immunoSEQ multiplex PCR; TCRdb has only the in-frame clones, and not every one. The data contain more than 45,000 clones, around 84% of them seen just once; the ten biggest clones take up approximately 2%. The ends were cut back, 7 bases at V and 8 bases at J, with 10 bases in the middle. CDR3 size: 10 residues. The germline V gene has CDR1 SQVTM and CDR2 ANQGSEA. This entry belongs to a study of lymphopenia after photon versus proton radiotherapy. Study-wide results and caveats: A bigger post-nadir fall in TCR diversity correlated inversely with survival time in deceased patients. Post-nadir diversity loss with photons came from oligoclonal expansion, particularly CD8+ Temra cells. Proton therapy kept repertoires fairly stable, unlike photons, which gained effector/memory cells.

The J gene is TRBJ2-3, the V gene TRBV29-1; possibly TRBD2 for D (5 bases). This TCR was sampled from a man between 60 and 75 years old with pancreatic cancer. Sequenced material: peripheral blood, taken from a patient treated with proton-based radiotherapy. CDR3: CSATEGTQYF. The CDR3 DNA sequence: TGCAGCGCCACTGAGGGTACGCAGTATTTT.